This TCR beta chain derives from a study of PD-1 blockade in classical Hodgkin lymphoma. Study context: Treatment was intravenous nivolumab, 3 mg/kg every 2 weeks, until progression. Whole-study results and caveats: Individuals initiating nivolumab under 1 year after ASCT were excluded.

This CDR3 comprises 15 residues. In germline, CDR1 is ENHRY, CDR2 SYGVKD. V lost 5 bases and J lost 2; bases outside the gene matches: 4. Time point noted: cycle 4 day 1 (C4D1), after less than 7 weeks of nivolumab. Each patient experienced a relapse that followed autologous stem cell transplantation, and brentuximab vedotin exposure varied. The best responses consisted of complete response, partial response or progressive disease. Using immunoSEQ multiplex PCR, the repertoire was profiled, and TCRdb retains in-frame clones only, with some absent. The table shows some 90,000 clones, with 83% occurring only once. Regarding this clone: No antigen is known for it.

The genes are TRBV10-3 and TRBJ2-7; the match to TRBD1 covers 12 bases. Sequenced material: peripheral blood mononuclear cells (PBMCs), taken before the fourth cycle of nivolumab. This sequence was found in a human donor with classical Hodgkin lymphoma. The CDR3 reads CAISQGTGGTYEQYF. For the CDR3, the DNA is TGTGCCATCAGTCAAGGGACAGGGGGCACCTACGAGCAGTACTTC.